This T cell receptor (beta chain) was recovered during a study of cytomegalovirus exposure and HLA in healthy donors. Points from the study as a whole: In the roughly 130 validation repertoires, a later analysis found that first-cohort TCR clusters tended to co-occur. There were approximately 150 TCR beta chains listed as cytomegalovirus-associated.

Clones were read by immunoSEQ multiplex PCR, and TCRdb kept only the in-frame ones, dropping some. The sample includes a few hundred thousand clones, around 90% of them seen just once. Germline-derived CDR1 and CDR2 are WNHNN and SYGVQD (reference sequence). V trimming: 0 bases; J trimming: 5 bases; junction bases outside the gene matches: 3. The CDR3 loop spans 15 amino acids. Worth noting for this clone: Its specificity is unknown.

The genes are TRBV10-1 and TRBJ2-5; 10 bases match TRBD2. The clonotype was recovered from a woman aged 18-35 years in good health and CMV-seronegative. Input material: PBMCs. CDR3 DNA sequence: TGCGCCAGCAGTGAGTCGGGACTAGCGTTGGAGACCCAGTACTTC. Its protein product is CASSESGLALETQYF.